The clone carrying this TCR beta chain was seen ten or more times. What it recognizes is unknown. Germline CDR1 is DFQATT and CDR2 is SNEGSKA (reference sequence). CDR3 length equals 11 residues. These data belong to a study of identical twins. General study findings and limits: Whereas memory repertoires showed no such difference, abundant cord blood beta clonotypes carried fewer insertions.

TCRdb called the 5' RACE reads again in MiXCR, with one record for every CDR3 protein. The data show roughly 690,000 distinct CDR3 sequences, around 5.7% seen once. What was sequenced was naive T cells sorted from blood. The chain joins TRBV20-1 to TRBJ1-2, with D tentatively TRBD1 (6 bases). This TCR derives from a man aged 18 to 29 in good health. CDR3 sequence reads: CSPGQLYGYTF. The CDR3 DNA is TGCAGCCCCGGACAGCTCTATGGCTACACCTTC.